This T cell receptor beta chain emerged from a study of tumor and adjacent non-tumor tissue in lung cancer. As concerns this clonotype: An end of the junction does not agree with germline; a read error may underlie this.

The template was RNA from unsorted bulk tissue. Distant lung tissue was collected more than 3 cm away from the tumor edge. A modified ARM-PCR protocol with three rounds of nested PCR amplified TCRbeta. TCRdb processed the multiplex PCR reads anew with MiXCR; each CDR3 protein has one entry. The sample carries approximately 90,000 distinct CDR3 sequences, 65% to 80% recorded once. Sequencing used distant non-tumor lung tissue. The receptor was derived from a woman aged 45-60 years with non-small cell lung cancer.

Here the CDR3 DNA reads TGTGCCAGCAGCTTGCGGTGGCAGTCTGGGGCCAACATCCTGACTTTC. It yields the protein CASSLRWQSGANILTF. V gene TRBV5-6 combines with J gene TRBJ2-6, with a weak D call TRBD1 (5 bases). This CDR3 has 16 amino acids. CDR1 is SGHDT and CDR2 is YYEEEE in the germline V gene.